This T cell receptor beta chain was sequenced during a study of post-analysis software for immune sequencing data. About the research overall: Relapsing-remitting, secondary progressive and progressive-relapsing forms made up the multiple sclerosis disease courses. Study-level findings and limits: Strong co-clustering by F measure was seen for same-batch samples. The normalized Chao1 diversity of multiple sclerosis patients was significantly lower than that of controls. Controls showed lower frequencies than patients for a few TRBV segments, and TRBV5-6, TRBV5-1 and TRBV20-1 were among these.

V lost 3 bases and J 10 bases, leaving 16 bases between the germline ends. Germline loops: CDR1 DFQATT, CDR2 SNEGSKA (reference sequence). The CDR3 has 14 residues. About this clonotype itself: Its antigen is currently unknown.

Every TCR beta cDNA library bore unique molecular identifiers. TCRdb recomputed calls from the PCR reads with MiXCR, one row per CDR3 protein. The sample holds approximately 770,000 distinct CDR3 sequences, around 46% seen once. Specimen: blood. The chain couples TRBV20-1 to TRBJ1-6, with a tentative D call TRBD1 (5 bases). The receptor comes from a girl aged 5-17 years with multiple sclerosis. CDR3 amino acids: CSASRAGWDSPLHF. In nucleotides, the CDR3 is TGCAGTGCTAGTAGGGCAGGTTGGGACTCACCCCTCCACTTT.